This T cell receptor beta chain is from a study of cytomegalovirus exposure and HLA in healthy donors. Study-level findings and limits: Accurate HLA-A and HLA-B prediction from TCR beta sequences was reported for most subjects.

The CDR3 extends over 15 amino acids. The germline V gene has CDR1 SGDLS and CDR2 YYNGEE. V dropped 0 bases and J dropped 7 bases, with 16 bases sitting between them. The PCR employed 60 Vbeta primers together with 13 Jbeta primers. Measured with immunoSEQ multiplex PCR; TCRdb has only the in-frame clones, and not every one. Counted here are 150,000 to 200,000 clones, around 80% occurring once; the ten biggest clones make up around 6.9%. As to this clone: Its antigen is unknown.

The sequencing sample was made of PBMCs. The chain uses TRBV9 and TRBJ1-2; D is ambiguous. The receptor's source is a male donor in good health and CMV-seropositive. CDR3 protein: CASSVGRPDFGGYTF. CDR3 bases: TGTGCCAGCAGCGTAGGACGGCCGGACTTTGGTGGCTACACCTTC.